This T cell receptor (beta chain) came from a study of blood T cell repertoires in COVID-19. The wider study: Sites in the United States, Italy and Spain provided acute and convalescent COVID-19 samples. The analysed material was cDNA or gDNA that came from T cells, B-cell-depleted T cells, or PBMCs.

This clone appeared once. The CDR3 consists of 14 residues. V dropped 2 bases and J dropped 7 bases, with 12 bases sitting between them. Germline CDR1 is SGHAT and CDR2 is FQNNGV. As originally analysed: Scientists estimated how many nucleated cells there were by amplifying reference gene primers. Repertoires were generated with immunoSEQ multiplex PCR, while TCRdb's copy carries only in-frame clones and drops some. Clone size and the V and J calls come from that table; the DNA yielded D and trimming. There are 140,000 to 150,000 clones in the sample; 70% to 90% occur only once, and more than 2% lies in the top ten.

The sample comprised peripheral blood. The V and J genes are TRBV11-2 and TRBJ1-5, with a tentative D call TRBD1 (5 bases). This receptor was obtained from a human donor with acute or convalescent COVID-19. The donor label of this sample is uncertain. The CDR3 DNA reads as TGTGCCAGCAGCTTATCAGGGATTGGGCAGCCCCAGCATTTT. The encoded protein is CASSLSGIGQPQHF.